Each of the 11 T cell receptor beta chains below was sequenced from the same sample in a study of cytomegalovirus exposure and HLA in healthy donors. The PCR used 60 Vbeta and 13 Jbeta primers. The table came from immunoSEQ multiplex PCR; TCRdb's copy has only in-frame clones and leaves some out. The table records some 130,000 clones, approximately 80% of them present only once. Material: PBMCs. The origin of the receptors is a man aged 30 to 39 in good health and CMV-seronegative.

V is TRBV7-2 and J is TRBJ1-1; D ambiguous. V was trimmed by 5 bases and J by 4 bases, leaving 14 bases between them. This CDR3 is 14 amino acids long. Germline CDR1 and CDR2: SGHTA and FQGNSA. The CDR3 sequence is CASSPRRAATEAFF. The CDR3 DNA sequence: TGTGCCAGCAGCCCGCGGAGGGCGGCCACTGAAGCTTTCTTT.

V gene TRBV7-2 combines with J gene TRBJ1-1, with a weak D call TRBD1 (6 bases). Per germline, CDR1 SGHTA and CDR2 FQGNSA. Deletions cut 5 bases from V and 5 bases from J, with 12 bases between. CDR3 length: 13 residues. The CDR3 protein is CASSLDSLTEAFF. As DNA, the CDR3 is TGTGCCAGCAGCCTGGACAGTTTGACTGAAGCTTTCTTT.

This chain links TRBV6-1 with TRBJ1-2; the match to TRBD1 covers 7 bases. The J segment lost 7 bases and the V segment lost 2 bases, leaving 7 bases of the junction unmatched. Germline-derived CDR1 and CDR2 are MNHNS and SASEGT. CDR3 length: 14 amino acids. CDR3 protein: CASSESTGSFGYTF. The CDR3 DNA reads as TGTGCCAGCAGTGAATCGACAGGGTCTTTTGGCTACACCTTC.

V is TRBV11-3 and J is TRBJ1-1; TRBD1 matches 7 bases. There are 13 residues in the CDR3. The V and J ends lost 2 bases and 4 bases, in that order; junction bases with no gene match: 1. Germline V gene lookup returns CDR1 SGHNT and CDR2 YENEEA. The CDR3 nucleotides read TGTGCCAGCAGCTTAAACAGGGGCACTGAAGCTTTCTTT. It is translated as CASSLNRGTEAFF.

The chain is built from TRBV10-3 and TRBJ2-5; TRBD2 might be the D (6 bases). Germline loops: CDR1 ENHRY, CDR2 SYGVKD. Deletions cut 2 bases from V and 2 bases from J, with 12 bases between. The CDR3 runs 15 residues. CDR3 DNA: TGTGCCATCAGTGAGGGGTTAGCGGATCAAGAGACCCAGTACTTC. This encodes CAISEGLADQETQYF.

The J gene is TRBJ2-1, the V gene TRBV18, with 10 bases aligning to TRBD1. This CDR3 region has 15 residues. CDR1 KGHSH and CDR2 LQKENI come from the germline V gene. J lost 4 bases, V lost 3 bases, and 3 bases had no gene match. CDR3 sequence (DNA): TGTGCCAGCTCACCGGGACAGGGGACGTACAATGAGCAGTTCTTC. Its protein is CASSPGQGTYNEQFF.

The sample holds one count of this clone. The chain couples TRBV14 to TRBJ2-7; TRBD2 is a possible D gene (5 bases). The CDR3 covers 14 residues. V lost 5 bases and J 2 bases, leaving 13 bases between the germline ends. CDR1 is SGHDN, CDR2 FVKESK, per germline. The CDR3 sequence: CASSKQDGTYEQYF. CDR3 DNA sequence: TGTGCCAGCAGCAAGCAGGACGGGACCTACGAGCAGTACTTC.

This chain links TRBV15 with TRBJ2-5; TRBD2 is a possible D gene (5 bases). V gave up 2 bases and J gave up 6 bases, with 13 bases separating them. The CDR3 sequence is 14 residues long. CDR1 and CDR2 (germline): LNHNV, YYDKDF (reference sequence). CDR3: CATSRSAGTKTQYF. CDR3 DNA sequence: TGTGCCACCAGCAGATCGGCGGGCACGAAGACCCAGTACTTC.

The chain is built from TRBV7-9 and TRBJ1-2; TRBD1 might be the D (5 bases). V dropped 0 bases and J dropped 3 bases, with 8 bases sitting between them. The germline CDR1 and CDR2 sequences are SEHNR and FQNEAQ (reference sequence). CDR3 length: 14 residues. In nucleotides, the CDR3 is TGTGCCAGCAGCTTAGCTGGGGCGGACTATGGCTACACCTTC. Protein sequence: CASSLAGADYGYTF.

CDR3 protein: CASSIGQVYQPQHF. DNA of the CDR3: TGTGCCAGTAGTATAGGACAGGTTTATCAGCCCCAGCATTTT. This chain connects TRBV19 to TRBJ1-5; tentatively, D is TRBD1 (6 bases). Germline V CDR1 and CDR2: LNHDA, SQIVND (reference sequence). The CDR3 contains 14 residues. V gave up 1 base and J gave up 5 bases, with 9 bases separating them.

This clone has more than one count but fewer than ten. The chain uses TRBV30 and TRBJ2-3; D may be TRBD1 (5 bases). The germline V gene has CDR1 GTSNPN and CDR2 SVGIG (reference sequence). This CDR3 has 12 amino acids. Trimming took 8 bases from V and 6 from J, leaving 15 bases between them. The CDR3 DNA is TGTGCCCGTGGGGCAGGGTGGGATACGCAGTATTTT. Encoded protein: CARGAGWDTQYF.